This T cell receptor beta chain derives from a study of identical twins. General observations from the study: Researchers reported excess low generation probability among twin-shared out-of-frame alpha sequences.

CDR1 and CDR2 from the germline V gene are SGHAT and FQDESV (reference sequence). V was trimmed by 5 bases and J by 3 bases, leaving 14 bases between them. The CDR3 runs to 14 residues. MiXCR, applied by TCRdb to the 5' RACE reads, yields one record per CDR3 protein. The sample holds roughly 1,500,000 distinct CDR3 sequences, about 32% seen once. The table lists this clonotype with a few counts. Its specificity is not known. The rearrangement links TRBV11-1 to TRBJ2-7, with D perhaps TRBD2 (7 bases). Sequenced: cord blood. The TCR was taken from a newborn girl in good health. CDR3 DNA: TGTGCCAGCAGCAGGGGGACTATACTCTACGAGCAGTACTTC. Amino acids: CASSRGTILYEQYF.